The sample holds many counts of the clone carrying this TCR beta chain. V gave up 6 bases and J gave up 7 bases, with 19 bases separating them. This CDR3 has 15 amino acids. Per germline, CDR1 LNHDA and CDR2 SQIVND (reference sequence). UMIs and a universal primer site were added when TCR cDNA was made by 5'RACE template switching. TCRdb itself ran the 5' RACE reads through MiXCR, one entry per CDR3 protein. Of approximately 31,000 distinct CDR3 sequences detected, roughly a tenth appear once; the ten largest clones hold 9% to 15%. The data were taken from a study of T cells after yellow fever vaccination. Regarding the study as a whole: Booster sampling recovered most clones from primary vaccination (roughly 97% CD4, roughly 90% CD8). Abundant clonotypes from the bulk population could get into FACS-sorted repertoires as contaminants.

The TCR sequence derives from a man aged 18 to 35 who received the YFV17D yellow fever vaccine. This specimen consisted of PBMCs, either bulk or a sorted T-cell subset (CD4+, CD8+, memory, or dextramer-sorted; not recorded which), obtained less than 18 days after the first yellow fever vaccination. The rearrangement links TRBV19 to TRBJ2-1; TRBD2 is a possible D gene (6 bases). In nucleotides, the CDR3 is TGTGCCAGTAGGAAGACCAGCGGGTCTGGGAATGAGCAGTTCTTC. Amino acid sequence: CASRKTSGSGNEQFF. The whole variable domain, filled in from reference TRBV19 and TRBJ2-1, reads DGGITQSPKYLFRKEGQNVTLSCEQNLNHDAMYWYRQDPGQGLRLIYYSQIVNDFQKGDIAEGYSVSREKKESFPLTVTSAQKNPTAFYLCASRKTSGSGNEQFFGPGTRLTVL.